The rows below give T cell receptor beta chains drawn from one sample of a study of Graves' ophthalmopathy and Graves' hyperthyroidism. TCRdb analysed the multiplex PCR reads with MiXCR anew, one entry per CDR3 protein. The sample shows hundreds of thousands of distinct CDR3 sequences, about 21% of them seen only once. Material: peripheral blood. The receptors were gathered from a woman in her late teens or twenties with stable Graves' hyperthyroidism. The CDR3 runs from the conserved cysteine through the conserved F or W. The D gene is left open where the match is weak. For some rows the clone size is stated as once, few or many, or as a class when expanded; others skip it.

J: TRBJ1-5
D: NA
V: TRBV7-2
size: many
CDR3: CASSLTSRLGQPQHF
DNA: TGTGCCAGCAGTTTAACTTCCCGACTCGGTCAGCCCCAGCATTTT

J: TRBJ1-1
D: NA
V: TRBV12-3/TRBV12-4
size: many
CDR3: CASSPPLGNTEAFF
DNA: TGTGCCAGCAGCCCTCCCCTTGGGAACACTGAAGCTTTCTTT

J: TRBJ2-5
D: NA
V: TRBV6-5
size: NA
CDR3: CASSHPGAGETQYF
DNA: TGTGCCAGCAGTCACCCGGGGGCCGGAGAGACCCAGTACTTC

J: TRBJ2-1
D: NA
V: TRBV5-8
size: few
CDR3: CASSFGTPYNEQFF
DNA: TGTGCCAGCAGCTTCGGGACCCCCTACAATGAGCAGTTCTTC

J: TRBJ2-7
D: TRBD1
V: TRBV20-1
size: many
CDR3: CSLFGRTGDYEQYF
DNA: TGCAGCCTCTTTGGGAGGACAGGGGACTACGAGCAGTACTTC

J: TRBJ1-2
D: NA
V: TRBV24-1
size: many
CDR3: CATGGDSDGYTF
DNA: TGTGCCACCGGGGGAGATTCGGATGGCTACACCTTC

J: TRBJ2-7
D: NA
V: TRBV6-2/TRBV6-3
size: many
CDR3: CASSWYNYEQYF
DNA: TGTGCCAGCAGTTGGTATAACTACGAGCAGTACTTC

J: TRBJ2-5
D: TRBD2
V: TRBV20-1
size: many
CDR3: CSAETSGYQETQYF
DNA: TGCAGTGCTGAGACTAGCGGTTACCAAGAGACCCAGTACTTC

J: TRBJ2-7
D: NA
V: TRBV19
size: NA
CDR3: CASSYHRVPPGEQYF
DNA: TGTGCCAGTAGTTACCACAGGGTTCCGCCGGGCGAGCAGTACTTC

J: TRBJ2-5
D: NA
V: TRBV30
size: many
CDR3: CAWSADYGQETQYF
DNA: TGTGCCTGGAGTGCGGACTATGGCCAAGAGACCCAGTACTTC

J: TRBJ1-2
D: NA
V: TRBV27
size: many
CDR3: CASRGGGIYGYTF
DNA: TGTGCCAGCAGAGGGGGGGGCATCTATGGCTACACCTTC

J: TRBJ1-5
D: NA
V: TRBV30
size: many
CDR3: CAWRYKGSQPQHF
DNA: TGTGCCTGGAGATATAAGGGGAGTCAGCCCCAGCATTTT

J: TRBJ2-5
D: NA
V: TRBV15
size: many
CDR3: CATSRDGSEKTQYF
DNA: TGTGCCACCAGCAGAGATGGGTCCGAGAAGACCCAGTACTTC

J: TRBJ1-2
D: NA
V: TRBV7-8
size: many
CDR3: CASSRGGTNYGYTF
DNA: TGTGCCAGCAGCCGAGGGGGGACTAACTATGGCTACACCTTC

J: TRBJ2-7
D: NA
V: TRBV20-1
size: NA
CDR3: CSHTRTGRSVEQYF
DNA: TGCAGTCACACCCGGACCGGACGTAGCGTCGAGCAGTACTTC

J: TRBJ2-7
D: NA
V: TRBV12-3/TRBV12-4
size: many
CDR3: CASSLWHSSYEQYF
DNA: TGTGCCAGCAGTTTATGGCACAGCTCCTACGAGCAGTACTTC

J: TRBJ1-2
D: NA
V: TRBV11-2
size: many
CDR3: CASSLPQDYGYTF
DNA: TGTGCCAGCAGCTTACCACAGGACTATGGCTACACCTTC

J: TRBJ2-5
D: NA
V: TRBV7-9
size: many
CDR3: CASSLGIEGRQETQYF
DNA: TGTGCCAGCAGCTTAGGAATTGAAGGCCGTCAAGAGACCCAGTACTTC

J: TRBJ1-5
D: NA
V: TRBV2
size: many
CDR3: CASSEEFLGPYQPQHF
DNA: TGTGCCAGCAGTGAAGAGTTCTTGGGACCCTATCAGCCCCAGCATTTT

J: TRBJ2-2
D: NA
V: TRBV30
size: NA
CDR3: CAWKAGVNTGELFF
DNA: TGTGCTTGGAAAGCGGGCGTAAACACCGGGGAGCTGTTTTTT

J: TRBJ1-2
D: NA
V: TRBV7-2
size: many
CDR3: CASSLTNNYGYTF
DNA: TGTGCCAGCAGCTTAACGAATAACTATGGCTACACCTTC

J: TRBJ2-5
D: TRBD2
V: TRBV5-1
size: many
CDR3: CASSFVLAGQETQYF
DNA: TGCGCCAGCAGCTTTGTGCTAGCGGGACAAGAGACCCAGTACTTC

J: TRBJ2-7
D: TRBD2
V: TRBV7-8
size: many
CDR3: CASSLARTLAVGYEQYF
DNA: TGTGCCAGCAGCTTAGCGAGGACACTAGCGGTGGGCTACGAGCAGTACTTC

J: TRBJ1-1
D: TRBD1
V: TRBV30
size: many
CDR3: CAWSLYRGTNTEAFF
DNA: TGTGCCTGGAGTCTTTACAGGGGAACGAACACTGAAGCTTTCTTT

J: TRBJ2-5
D: NA
V: TRBV6-2/TRBV6-3
size: NA
CDR3: CASSSGGNQETQYF
DNA: TGTGCCAGCAGTTCAGGAGGGAACCAAGAGACCCAGTACTTC

J: TRBJ2-7
D: NA
V: TRBV19
size: many
CDR3: CASSILGDQQYF
DNA: TGTGCCAGTAGTATTTTAGGAGACCAGCAGTACTTC

J: TRBJ2-5
D: NA
V: TRBV28
size: many
CDR3: CASSLGGDRETQYF
DNA: TGTGCCAGCAGCCTGGGCGGGGATCGAGAGACCCAGTACTTC

J: TRBJ2-4
D: NA
V: TRBV7-2
size: few
CDR3: CASSLFGAKNIKYF
DNA: TGTGCCAGCAGCTTATTCGGGGCCAAAAACATTAAGTACTTC

J: TRBJ1-2
D: NA
V: TRBV20-1
size: many
CDR3: CGASPGTGDGYYGYTF
DNA: TGCGGTGCTAGTCCCGGGACGGGCGATGGGTACTATGGCTACACCTTC

J: TRBJ1-5
D: NA
V: TRBV12-3/TRBV12-4
size: NA
CDR3: CASTKGPPGQPQHF
DNA: TGTGCCAGCACCAAGGGACCTCCCGGGCAGCCCCAGCATTTT

J: TRBJ2-7
D: TRBD2
V: TRBV30
size: NA
CDR3: CAWTSGVYEQYF
DNA: TGTGCCTGGACTAGCGGGGTCTACGAGCAGTACTTC

J: TRBJ1-1
D: NA
V: TRBV12-5
size: few
CDR3: CASGLGGGAEAFF
DNA: TGTGCTAGTGGTTTGGGGGGAGGGGCTGAAGCTTTCTTT

J: TRBJ1-2
D: NA
V: TRBV18
size: few
CDR3: CASSPDRMLGYTF
DNA: TGTGCCAGCTCACCTGACAGGATGTTGGGCTACACCTTC

J: TRBJ2-2
D: NA
V: TRBV7-8
size: many
CDR3: CASRTTQRAANTGELFF
DNA: TGTGCCAGCAGAACCACGCAGCGGGCGGCGAACACCGGGGAGCTGTTTTTT

J: TRBJ2-5
D: TRBD1
V: TRBV2
size: many
CDR3: CASRGPGQGQETQYF
DNA: TGTGCCAGCAGAGGGCCGGGACAGGGGCAAGAGACCCAGTACTTC

J: TRBJ1-5
D: NA
V: TRBV6-2/TRBV6-3
size: NA
CDR3: CAGQTEGISNQPQHF
DNA: TGTGCCGGCCAAACCGAGGGGATTAGCAATCAGCCCCAGCATTTT

J: TRBJ1-2
D: TRBD1
V: TRBV5-1
size: NA
CDR3: CASSLPGQSTGYGYTF
DNA: TGCGCCAGCAGCTTACCGGGACAGAGTACAGGCTATGGCTACACCTTC

J: TRBJ2-2
D: NA
V: TRBV11-1
size: many
CDR3: CASSLSGRGANTGELFF
DNA: TGTGCCAGCAGCTTGTCGGGGCGGGGTGCGAACACCGGGGAGCTGTTTTTT

J: TRBJ1-1
D: NA
V: TRBV9
size: once
CDR3: CASGSANTEAFF
DNA: TGTGCCAGCGGTTCAGCGAACACTGAAGCTTTCTTT

J: TRBJ1-2
D: TRBD1
V: TRBV6-5
size: many
CDR3: CASSYLGQDYGYTF
DNA: TGTGCCAGCAGTTACTTGGGACAGGACTATGGCTACACCTTC

J: TRBJ2-2
D: TRBD2
V: TRBV12-3/TRBV12-4
size: many
CDR3: CASRRLAINTGELFF
DNA: TGTGCCAGCAGGAGACTAGCGATAAACACCGGGGAGCTGTTTTTT

J: TRBJ2-5
D: TRBD2
V: TRBV11-2
size: NA
CDR3: CASSLDRLAEETQYF
DNA: TGTGCCAGCAGCTTAGATCGACTAGCAGAAGAGACCCAGTACTTC

J: TRBJ1-5
D: NA
V: TRBV25-1
size: many
CDR3: CASSDQGSNQPQHF
DNA: TGTGCCAGCAGTGATCAGGGTAGCAATCAGCCCCAGCATTTT

J: TRBJ2-2
D: TRBD1
V: TRBV20-1
size: many
CDR3: CSAQTTGTGGELFF
DNA: TGCAGTGCCCAGACGACAGGGACGGGCGGGGAGCTGTTTTTT

J: TRBJ2-7
D: NA
V: TRBV5-1
size: NA
CDR3: CASSFDILSYDQYF
DNA: TGCGCCAGCAGCTTTGACATATTATCCTACGATCAGTACTTC

J: TRBJ2-2
D: TRBD1
V: TRBV4-2
size: few
CDR3: CASSQSGGNTGELFF
DNA: TGTGCCAGCAGCCAATCAGGGGGCAACACCGGGGAGCTGTTTTTT

J: TRBJ1-1
D: NA
V: TRBV5-4
size: few
CDR3: CASSLALDSEAFF
DNA: TGTGCCAGCAGCTTGGCGCTGGACTCTGAAGCTTTCTTT

J: TRBJ2-2
D: NA
V: TRBV12-5
size: NA
CDR3: CASGLIGIGELFF
DNA: TGTGCTAGTGGTTTGATAGGTATCGGGGAGCTGTTTTTT

J: TRBJ1-5
D: NA
V: TRBV27
size: many
CDR3: CASSLDRRNEPQHF
DNA: TGTGCCAGCAGTTTAGATAGGCGGAACGAGCCCCAGCATTTT

J: TRBJ1-2
D: NA
V: TRBV18
size: many
CDR3: CASSPEAANYGYTF
DNA: TGTGCCAGCTCACCAGAAGCTGCTAACTATGGCTACACCTTC

J: TRBJ2-7
D: TRBD1
V: TRBV27
size: NA
CDR3: CASSTLQGSSYEQYF
DNA: TGTGCCAGCAGCACGCTACAGGGGTCGTCCTACGAGCAGTACTTC

J: TRBJ2-5
D: NA
V: TRBV18
size: many
CDR3: CASSPLGRNQETQYF
DNA: TGTGCCAGCTCACCCTTAGGACGGAACCAAGAGACCCAGTACTTC

J: TRBJ1-3
D: NA
V: TRBV7-9
size: NA
CDR3: CASSLVYGNTIYF
DNA: TGTGCCAGCAGCTTAGTTTATGGAAACACCATATATTTT

J: TRBJ1-1
D: NA
V: TRBV6-2/TRBV6-3
size: many
CDR3: CATSEEVRQAFF
DNA: TGTGCCACCTCAGAAGAAGTGCGGCAAGCTTTCTTT

J: TRBJ1-1
D: NA
V: TRBV30
size: many
CDR3: CAWLHLRNTEAFF
DNA: TGTGCCTGGCTACATCTAAGGAACACTGAAGCTTTCTTT

J: TRBJ2-7
D: TRBD1
V: TRBV29-1
size: many
CDR3: CSVEGQGAYEQYF
DNA: TGCAGCGTCGAGGGACAGGGGGCCTACGAGCAGTACTTC